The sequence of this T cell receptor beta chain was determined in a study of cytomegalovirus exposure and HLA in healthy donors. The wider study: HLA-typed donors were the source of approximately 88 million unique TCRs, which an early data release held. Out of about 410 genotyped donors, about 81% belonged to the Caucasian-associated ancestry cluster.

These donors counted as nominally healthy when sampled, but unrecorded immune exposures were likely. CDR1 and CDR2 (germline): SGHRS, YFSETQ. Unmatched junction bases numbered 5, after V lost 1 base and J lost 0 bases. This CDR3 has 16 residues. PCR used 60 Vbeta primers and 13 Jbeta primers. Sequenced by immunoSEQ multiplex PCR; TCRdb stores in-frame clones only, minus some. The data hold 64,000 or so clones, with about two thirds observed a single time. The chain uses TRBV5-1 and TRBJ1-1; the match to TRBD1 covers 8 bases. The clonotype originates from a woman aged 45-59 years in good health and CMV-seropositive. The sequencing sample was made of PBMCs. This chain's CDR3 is CASSLLPGGMNTEAFF. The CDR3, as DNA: TGCGCCAGCAGCTTGCTGCCAGGGGGCATGAACACTGAAGCTTTCTTT.